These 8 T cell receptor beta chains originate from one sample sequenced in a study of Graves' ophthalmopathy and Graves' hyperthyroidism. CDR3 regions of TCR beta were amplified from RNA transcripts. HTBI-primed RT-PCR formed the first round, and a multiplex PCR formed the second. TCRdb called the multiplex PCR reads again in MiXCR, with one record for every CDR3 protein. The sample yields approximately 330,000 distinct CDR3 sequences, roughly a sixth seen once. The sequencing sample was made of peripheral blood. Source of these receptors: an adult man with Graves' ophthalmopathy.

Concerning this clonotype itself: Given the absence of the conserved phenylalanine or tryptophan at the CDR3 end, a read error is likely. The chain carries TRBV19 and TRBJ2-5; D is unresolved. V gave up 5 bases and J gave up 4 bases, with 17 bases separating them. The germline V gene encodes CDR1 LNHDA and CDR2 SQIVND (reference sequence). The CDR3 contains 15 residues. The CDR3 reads CASSVGPRNRETQYL. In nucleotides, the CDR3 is TGTGCCAGTAGTGTCGGACCGCGGAACCGAGAGACCCAGTACCTC.

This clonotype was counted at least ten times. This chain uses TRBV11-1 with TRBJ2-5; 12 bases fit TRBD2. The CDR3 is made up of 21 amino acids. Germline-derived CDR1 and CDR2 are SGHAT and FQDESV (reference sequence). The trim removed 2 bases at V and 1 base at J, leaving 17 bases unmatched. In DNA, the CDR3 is TGTGCCAGCAGCTTATTAGCCCAAGTCGGGCTAGCGGGGGGGATCCAAGAGACCCAGTACTTC. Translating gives CASSLLAQVGLAGGIQETQYF.

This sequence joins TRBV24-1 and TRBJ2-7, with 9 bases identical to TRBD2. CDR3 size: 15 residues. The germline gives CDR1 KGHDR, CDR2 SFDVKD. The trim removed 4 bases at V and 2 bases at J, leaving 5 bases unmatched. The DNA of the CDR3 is TGTGCCACCAGTGAGTCTAGCGGGGCCACCTACGAGCAGTACTTC. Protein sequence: CATSESSGATYEQYF.

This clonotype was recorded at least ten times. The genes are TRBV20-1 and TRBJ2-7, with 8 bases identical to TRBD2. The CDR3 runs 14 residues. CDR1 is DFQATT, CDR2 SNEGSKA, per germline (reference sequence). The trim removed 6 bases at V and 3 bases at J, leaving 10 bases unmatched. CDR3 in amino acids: CSAPLTSGLYEQYF. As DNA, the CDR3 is TGCAGTGCCCCTCTCACTAGCGGACTCTACGAGCAGTACTTC.

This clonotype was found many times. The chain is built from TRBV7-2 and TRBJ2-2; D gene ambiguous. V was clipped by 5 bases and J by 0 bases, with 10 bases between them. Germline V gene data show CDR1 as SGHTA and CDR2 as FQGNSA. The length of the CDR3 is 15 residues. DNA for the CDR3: TGTACCAGCAGCCGACCTCCTCCGAACACCGGGGAGCTGTTTTTT. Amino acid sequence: CTSSRPPPNTGELFF.

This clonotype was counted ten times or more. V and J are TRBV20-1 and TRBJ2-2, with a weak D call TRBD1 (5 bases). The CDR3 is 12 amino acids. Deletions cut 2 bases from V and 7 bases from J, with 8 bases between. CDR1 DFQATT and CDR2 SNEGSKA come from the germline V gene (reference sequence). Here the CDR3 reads CSARQGGGELFF. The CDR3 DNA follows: TGCAGTGCTAGACAGGGCGGCGGGGAGCTGTTTTTT.

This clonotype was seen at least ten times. CDR3 amino acids: CAWSHGGVGETQYF. The CDR3 region has the DNA TGTGCCTGGAGCCACGGCGGGGTTGGAGAGACCCAGTACTTC. The chain has TRBV30 and TRBJ2-5; TRBD2 might be the D (6 bases). The length of the CDR3 is 14 residues. Germline CDR1 GTSNPN, CDR2 SVGIG (reference sequence). V gave up 3 bases and J gave up 4 bases, with 15 bases separating them.

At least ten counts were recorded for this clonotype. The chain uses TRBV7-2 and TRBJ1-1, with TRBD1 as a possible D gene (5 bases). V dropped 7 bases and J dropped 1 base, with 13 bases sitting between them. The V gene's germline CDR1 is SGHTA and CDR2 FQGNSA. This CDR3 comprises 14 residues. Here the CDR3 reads CASTTFRENTEAFF. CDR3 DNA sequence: TGTGCCAGCACCACTTTCAGGGAGAACACTGAAGCTTTCTTT.